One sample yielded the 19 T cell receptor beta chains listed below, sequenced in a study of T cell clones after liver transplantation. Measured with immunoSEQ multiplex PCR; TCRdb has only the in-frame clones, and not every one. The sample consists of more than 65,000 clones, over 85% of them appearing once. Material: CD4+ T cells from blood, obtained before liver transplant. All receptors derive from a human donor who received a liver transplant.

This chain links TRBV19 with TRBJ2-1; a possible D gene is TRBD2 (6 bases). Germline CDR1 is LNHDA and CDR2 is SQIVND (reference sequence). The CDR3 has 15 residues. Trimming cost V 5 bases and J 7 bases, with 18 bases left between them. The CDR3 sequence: CASSRTHFAGNEQFF. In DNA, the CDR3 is TGTGCCAGTAGTCGGACTCACTTCGCGGGGAATGAGCAGTTCTTC.

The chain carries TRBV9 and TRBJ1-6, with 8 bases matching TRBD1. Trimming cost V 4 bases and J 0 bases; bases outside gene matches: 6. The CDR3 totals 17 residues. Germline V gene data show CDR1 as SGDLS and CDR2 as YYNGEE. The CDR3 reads CASSTGQGRSYNSPLHF. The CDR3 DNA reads TGTGCCAGCAGCACCGGACAGGGCCGCTCCTATAATTCACCCCTCCACTTT.

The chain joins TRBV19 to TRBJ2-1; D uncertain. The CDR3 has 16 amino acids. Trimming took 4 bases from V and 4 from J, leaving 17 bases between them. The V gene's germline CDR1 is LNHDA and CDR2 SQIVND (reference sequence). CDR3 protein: CASSKATLNLYNEQFF. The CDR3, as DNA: TGTGCCAGTAGTAAGGCTACCCTTAACCTATACAATGAGCAGTTCTTC.

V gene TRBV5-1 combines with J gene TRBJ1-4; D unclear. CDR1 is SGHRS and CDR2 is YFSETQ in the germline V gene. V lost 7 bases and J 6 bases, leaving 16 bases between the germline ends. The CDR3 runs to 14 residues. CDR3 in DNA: TGCGCCAGCTCCCGGGAGCCAAGCCATGAAAAACTGTTTTTT. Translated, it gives CASSREPSHEKLFF.

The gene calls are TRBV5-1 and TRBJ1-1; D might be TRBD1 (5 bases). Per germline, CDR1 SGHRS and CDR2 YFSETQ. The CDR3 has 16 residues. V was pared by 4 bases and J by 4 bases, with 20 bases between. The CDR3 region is CASSPQAGGLGTEAFF. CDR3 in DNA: TGCGCCAGCAGCCCCCAGGCCGGGGGTTTGGGCACTGAAGCTTTCTTT.

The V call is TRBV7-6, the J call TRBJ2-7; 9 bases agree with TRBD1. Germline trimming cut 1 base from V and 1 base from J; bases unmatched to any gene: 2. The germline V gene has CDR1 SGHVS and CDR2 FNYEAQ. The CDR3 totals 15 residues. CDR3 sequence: CASSLGGQGSYEQYF. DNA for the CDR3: TGTGCCAGCAGCTTAGGCGGACAGGGGTCCTACGAGCAGTACTTC.

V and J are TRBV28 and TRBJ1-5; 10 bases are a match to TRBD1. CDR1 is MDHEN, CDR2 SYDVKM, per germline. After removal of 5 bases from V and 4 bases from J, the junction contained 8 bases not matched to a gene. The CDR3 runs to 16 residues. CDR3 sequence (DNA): TGTGCCAGCAGTGAAACAGGGACAGGGGAGAATCAGCCCCAGCATTTT. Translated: CASSETGTGENQPQHF.

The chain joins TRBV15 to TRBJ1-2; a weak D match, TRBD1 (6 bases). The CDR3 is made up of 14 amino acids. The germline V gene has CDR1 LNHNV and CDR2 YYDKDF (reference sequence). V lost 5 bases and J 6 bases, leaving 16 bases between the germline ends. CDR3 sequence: CATSAPQGYNGYTF. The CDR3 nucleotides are TGTGCCACCAGCGCCCCGCAGGGGTATAATGGCTACACCTTC.

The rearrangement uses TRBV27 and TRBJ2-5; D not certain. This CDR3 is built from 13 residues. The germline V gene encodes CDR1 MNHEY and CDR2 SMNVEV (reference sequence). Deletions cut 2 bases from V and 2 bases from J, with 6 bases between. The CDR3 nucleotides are TGTGCCAGCAGTTTAGGTTCACAAGAGACCCAGTACTTC. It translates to CASSLGSQETQYF.

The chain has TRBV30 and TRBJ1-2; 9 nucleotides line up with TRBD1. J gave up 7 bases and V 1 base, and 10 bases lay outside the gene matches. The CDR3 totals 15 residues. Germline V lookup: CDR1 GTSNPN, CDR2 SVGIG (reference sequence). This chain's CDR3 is CAWSGTTGQGSGYTF. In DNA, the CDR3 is TGTGCCTGGAGTGGCACTACGGGACAGGGATCTGGCTACACCTTC.

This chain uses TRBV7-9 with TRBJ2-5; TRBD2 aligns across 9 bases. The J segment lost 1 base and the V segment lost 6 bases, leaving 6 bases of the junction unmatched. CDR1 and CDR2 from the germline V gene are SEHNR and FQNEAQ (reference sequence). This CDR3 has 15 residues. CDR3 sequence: CASSSTSGFQETQYF. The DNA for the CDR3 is TGTGCCAGCAGTTCGACTAGCGGATTCCAAGAGACCCAGTACTTC.

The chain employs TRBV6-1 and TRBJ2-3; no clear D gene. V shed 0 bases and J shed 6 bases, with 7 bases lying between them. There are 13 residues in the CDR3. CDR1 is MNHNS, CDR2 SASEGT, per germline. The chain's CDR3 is CASSEAPADTQYF. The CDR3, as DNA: TGTGCCAGCAGTGAAGCTCCGGCGGATACGCAGTATTTT.

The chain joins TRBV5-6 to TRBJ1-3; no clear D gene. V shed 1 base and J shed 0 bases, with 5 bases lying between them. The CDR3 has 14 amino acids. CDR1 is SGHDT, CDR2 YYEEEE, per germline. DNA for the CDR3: TGTGCCAGCAGCTTGATGACCTCTGGAAACACCATATATTTT. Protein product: CASSLMTSGNTIYF.

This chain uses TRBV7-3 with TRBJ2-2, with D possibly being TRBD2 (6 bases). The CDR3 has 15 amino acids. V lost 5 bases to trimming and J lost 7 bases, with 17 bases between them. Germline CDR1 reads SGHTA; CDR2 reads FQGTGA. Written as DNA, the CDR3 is TGTGCCAGCAGCCGATCCGGCGGGGTCGGCGGGGAGCTGTTTTTT. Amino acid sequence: CASSRSGGVGGELFF.

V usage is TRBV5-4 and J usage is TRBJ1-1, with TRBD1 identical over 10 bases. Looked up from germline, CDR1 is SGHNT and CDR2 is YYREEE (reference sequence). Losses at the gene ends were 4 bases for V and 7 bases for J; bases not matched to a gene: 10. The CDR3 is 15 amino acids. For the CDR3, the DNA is TGTGCCAGCAGCCCAGACAGGGGGCGAAGGAGTGAAGCTTTCTTT. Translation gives CASSPDRGRRSEAFF.

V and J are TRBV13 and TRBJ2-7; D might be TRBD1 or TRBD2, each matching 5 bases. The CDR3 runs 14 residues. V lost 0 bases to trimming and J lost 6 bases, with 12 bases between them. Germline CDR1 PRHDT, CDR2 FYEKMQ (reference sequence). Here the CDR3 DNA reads TGTGCCAGCAGCTTAGGGCAGGGACGAGGCGAGCAGTACTTC. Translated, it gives CASSLGQGRGEQYF.

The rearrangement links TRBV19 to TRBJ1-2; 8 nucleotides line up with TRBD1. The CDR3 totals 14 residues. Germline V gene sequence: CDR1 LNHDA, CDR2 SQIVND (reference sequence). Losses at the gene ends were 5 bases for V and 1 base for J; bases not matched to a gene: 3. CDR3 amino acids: CASSADRVNYGYTF. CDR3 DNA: TGTGCCAGTAGTGCGGACAGGGTTAACTATGGCTACACCTTC.

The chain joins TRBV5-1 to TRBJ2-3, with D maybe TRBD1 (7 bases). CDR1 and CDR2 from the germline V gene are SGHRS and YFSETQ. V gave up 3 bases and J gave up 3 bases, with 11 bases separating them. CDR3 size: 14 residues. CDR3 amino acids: CASSSRGTTDTQYF. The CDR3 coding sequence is TGCGCCAGCAGCTCCAGGGGGACTACAGATACGCAGTATTTT.

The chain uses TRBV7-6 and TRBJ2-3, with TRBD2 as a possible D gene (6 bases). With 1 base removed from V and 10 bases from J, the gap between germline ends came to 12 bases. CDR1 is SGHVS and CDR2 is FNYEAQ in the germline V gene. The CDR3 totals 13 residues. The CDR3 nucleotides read TGTGCCAGCAGCTTAGATTTGGAGCGGGCGCAGTATTTT. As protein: CASSLDLERAQYF.